A single sample gave rise to the 9 T cell receptor beta chains below, sequenced in a study of blood T cell repertoires in COVID-19. TCRdb keeps only in-frame clones here, not all; method: immunoSEQ multiplex PCR. Among 150,000 to 180,000 clones listed, roughly 84% were seen once. The sequenced sample was peripheral blood. These TCRs come from a woman aged 55-69 years with COVID-19, enrolled during active disease.

The V call is TRBV9, the J call TRBJ2-3, with 7 bases fitting TRBD2. The germline CDR1 and CDR2 sequences are SGDLS and YYNGEE. The trim removed 2 bases at V and 0 bases at J, leaving 12 bases unmatched. The CDR3 covers 18 residues. The CDR3 protein is CASSVSVPGLTSTDTQYF. In nucleotides, the CDR3 is TGTGCCAGCAGCGTTTCCGTCCCGGGACTAACTAGCACAGATACGCAGTATTTT.

The chain carries TRBV5-6 and TRBJ1-2, with 8 bases that match TRBD1. V lost 9 bases and J lost 3; bases outside the gene matches: 7. The CDR3 has 13 amino acids. CDR1 and CDR2 (germline): SGHDT, YYEEEE. The CDR3 protein is CATGQGTHYGYTF. For the CDR3, the DNA is TGTGCCACCGGACAGGGTACCCACTATGGCTACACCTTC.

The chain is built from TRBV29-1 and TRBJ2-3; D remains unclear. CDR1 SQVTM and CDR2 ANQGSEA come from the germline V gene. There are 12 residues in the CDR3. The V gene lost 5 bases and the J gene lost 4 bases, with 10 bases spanning the gap. As DNA, the CDR3 is TGCAGCGTTTACCTAACGGCAGATACGCAGTATTTT. This translates into CSVYLTADTQYF.

V and J are TRBV5-1 and TRBJ1-2, with a tentative D call TRBD1 (6 bases). CDR3 length: 12 residues. CDR1 is SGHRS, CDR2 YFSETQ, per germline. The germline V and J ends were trimmed by 5 bases and 4 bases, with 9 bases remaining between them. The CDR3 protein is CASRDSFYGYTF. CDR3 in DNA: TGCGCCAGCAGGGACAGCTTCTATGGCTACACCTTC. Supplemented by reference TRBV5-1 and TRBJ1-2, the full variable domain reads KAGVTQTPRYLIKTRGQQVTLSCSPISGHRSVSWYQQTPGQGLQFLFEYFSETQRNKGNFPGRFSGRQFSNSRSEMNVSTLELGDSALYLCASRDSFYGYTFGSGTRLTVV.

The chain couples TRBV6-1 to TRBJ1-1, with D hard to call. Germline assignment: CDR1 MNHNS and CDR2 SASEGT. V shed 2 bases and J shed 3 bases, with 10 bases lying between them. The CDR3 is made up of 14 amino acids. CDR3 residues: CASSENWADTEAFF. In nucleotides, the CDR3 is TGTGCCAGCAGTGAAAATTGGGCTGACACTGAAGCTTTCTTT.

The V call is TRBV6-5, the J call TRBJ2-2; TRBD1 aligns across 7 bases. The CDR3 is made up of 15 amino acids. The V gene end was trimmed by 6 bases and the J gene end by 1 base; junction bases not matched to a gene: 5. Germline V gene data show CDR1 as MNHEY and CDR2 as SVGAGI. In DNA form, the CDR3 reads TGTGCCAGCAGACCTACAGGGGTGAACACCGGGGAGCTGTTTTTT. It translates to CASRPTGVNTGELFF.

The V gene is TRBV5-6, the J gene TRBJ2-3; 11 positions match TRBD2. Trimming cost V 2 bases and J 3 bases; bases outside gene matches: 2. Germline V gene lookup returns CDR1 SGHDT and CDR2 YYEEEE. The CDR3 length is 15 residues. DNA for the CDR3: TGTGCCAGCAGCTTACTAGCGGGAGTGACAGATACGCAGTATTTT. Protein product: CASSLLAGVTDTQYF.

This chain joins TRBV5-1 and TRBJ2-2; tentative D call: TRBD1 (5 bases). The CDR3 has 15 amino acids. Per germline, CDR1 SGHRS and CDR2 YFSETQ. V was pared by 4 bases and J by 4 bases, with 14 bases between. CDR3 in amino acids: CASSAHDSTTGELFF. As DNA, the CDR3 is TGCGCCAGCAGCGCCCACGACAGCACCACCGGGGAGCTGTTTTTT. The full variable domain, in which reference TRBV5-1 and TRBJ2-2 provide the parts outside the CDR3, is KAGVTQTPRYLIKTRGQQVTLSCSPISGHRSVSWYQQTPGQGLQFLFEYFSETQRNKGNFPGRFSGRQFSNSRSEMNVSTLELGDSALYLCASSAHDSTTGELFFGEGSRLTVL.

The rearrangement uses TRBV5-1 and TRBJ2-1, with TRBD1 matching over 8 bases. The length of the CDR3 is 15 residues. Germline values: CDR1 SGHRS, CDR2 YFSETQ. Trimming cost V 3 bases and J 7 bases; bases outside gene matches: 9. CDR3 bases: TGCGCCAGCAGCTGGGGTACAGGGGGAAGGAATGAGCAGTTCTTC. Amino acid sequence: CASSWGTGGRNEQFF.